The next 5 T cell receptor beta chains were all read from a single sample in a study of beta chain features in type 1 diabetes. Findings of the study overall: Patients with Type 1 diabetes showed moderately but significantly shorter TCRB CDR3s in all four CD4+ subsets.

Expressed TCRB transcripts were sequenced because the entire RNA isolate underwent reverse transcription. The repertoire was sequenced with immunoSEQ multiplex PCR; TCRdb's copy has only in-frame clones and lacks some. The sample records about 660,000 clones, over 13% being singletons. These TCRs' antigens remain unknown. The sample comprised naive CD4+ T cells from blood. The receptors stem from a man between 18 and 35 years old with type 1 diabetes.

Here the CDR3 DNA reads TGTGCCAGCAGCTTGTTTTCTGCCTCTGGGGCCAACGTCCTGACTTTC. It yields the protein CASSLFSASGANVLTF. The chain links TRBV5-6 to TRBJ2-6; D remains unclear. The germline V gene encodes CDR1 SGHDT and CDR2 YYEEEE. This CDR3 is built from 16 residues. With 1 base removed from V and 0 bases from J, the gap between germline ends came to 8 bases. Looking up the rest from reference TRBV5-6 and TRBJ2-6 gives the full variable domain: DAGVTQSPTHLIKTRGQQVTLRCSPKSGHDTVSWYQQALGQGPQFIFQYYEEEERQRGNFPDRFSGHQFPNYSSELNVNALLLGDSALYLCASSLFSASGANVLTFGAGSRLTVL.

The chain joins TRBV5-1 to TRBJ2-5; D is undetermined. CDR3 length: 13 residues. The V and J ends lost 2 bases and 2 bases respectively, with 7 bases between them. Germline V gives CDR1 SGHRS, CDR2 YFSETQ. In DNA form, the CDR3 reads TGCGCCAGCAGCTTCGCACAGCAAGAGACCCAGTACTTC. Encoded protein: CASSFAQQETQYF.

V gene TRBV6-5 combines with J gene TRBJ2-7; D not resolved. The CDR3 extends over 14 amino acids. Trimming left V 0 bases short and J 3 bases short, with 9 bases between. CDR1 and CDR2 from the germline V gene are MNHEY and SVGAGI. CDR3 nucleotide sequence: TGTGCCAGCAGTTACTCTGGCCCCCGCTACGAGCAGTACTTC. Protein product: CASSYSGPRYEQYF.

The rearrangement links TRBV30 to TRBJ1-2, with no clear D. V was pared by 3 bases and J by 4 bases, with 15 bases between. CDR3 size: 14 residues. Germline V lookup: CDR1 GTSNPN, CDR2 SVGIG (reference sequence). The DNA for the CDR3 is TGTGCCTGGAGCGATTTCCCTGCGGGCTATGGCTACACCTTC. Residues: CAWSDFPAGYGYTF.

This clone turned up a few times. The sample holds other DNA sequences that translate to the same CDR3. This chain links TRBV30 with TRBJ1-3; D may be TRBD1 (6 bases). The CDR3 has 14 residues. V was pared by 0 bases and J by 1 base, with 7 bases between. The germline gives CDR1 GTSNPN, CDR2 SVGIG (reference sequence). The CDR3 DNA reads TGTGCCTGGAGTGTTACAGGGTCTGGAAACACCATATATTTT. Protein: CAWSVTGSGNTIYF.